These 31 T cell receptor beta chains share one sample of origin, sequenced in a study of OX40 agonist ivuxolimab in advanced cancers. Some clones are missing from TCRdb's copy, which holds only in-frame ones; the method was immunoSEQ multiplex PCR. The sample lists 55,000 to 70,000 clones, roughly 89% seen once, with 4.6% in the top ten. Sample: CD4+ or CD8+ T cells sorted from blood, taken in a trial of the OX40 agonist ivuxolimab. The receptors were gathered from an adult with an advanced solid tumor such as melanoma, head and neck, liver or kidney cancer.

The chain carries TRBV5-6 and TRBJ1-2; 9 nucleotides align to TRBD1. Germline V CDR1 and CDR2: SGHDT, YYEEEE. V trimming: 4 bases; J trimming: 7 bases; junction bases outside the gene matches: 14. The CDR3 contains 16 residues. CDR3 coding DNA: TGTGCCAGCAGCCCCAGACAGGGGGGCAGTTACGGTGGCTACACCTTC. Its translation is CASSPRQGGSYGGYTF. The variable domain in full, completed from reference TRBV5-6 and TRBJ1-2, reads DAGVTQSPTHLIKTRGQQVTLRCSPKSGHDTVSWYQQALGQGPQFIFQYYEEEERQRGNFPDRFSGHQFPNYSSELNVNALLLGDSALYLCASSPRQGGSYGGYTFGSGTRLTVV.

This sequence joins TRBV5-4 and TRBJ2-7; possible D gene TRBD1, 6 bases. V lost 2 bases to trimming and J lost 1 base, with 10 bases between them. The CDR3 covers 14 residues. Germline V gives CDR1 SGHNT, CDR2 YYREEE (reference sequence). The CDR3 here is CASSLDRISYEQYF. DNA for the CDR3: TGTGCCAGCAGCTTAGACAGGATTTCCTACGAGCAGTACTTC.

CDR3 DNA: TGTGCCAGCAGGTCCGGACAAGCATACAATGAGCAGTTCTTC. Amino acids: CASRSGQAYNEQFF. The V gene is TRBV2, the J gene TRBJ2-1; weak D call: TRBD1 (5 bases). CDR3 size: 14 residues. Trimming cost V 6 bases and J 4 bases, with 13 bases left between them. The germline gives CDR1 SNHLY, CDR2 FYNNEI.

CDR3 DNA: TGTGCCAGCAGCGCCAGGGGGTCTGGAAACACCATATATTTT. Its translation is CASSARGSGNTIYF. V and J are TRBV7-8 and TRBJ1-3; 7 bases are a match to TRBD1. Germline V gene data show CDR1 as SGHVS and CDR2 as FQNEAQ. V shed 5 bases and J 1 base; nucleotides not matched to a gene: 2. CDR3 length equals 14 residues. The full variable domain, completed using reference TRBV7-8 and TRBJ1-3, is GAGVSQSPRYKVAKRGQDVALRCDPISGHVSLFWYQQALGQGPEFLTYFQNEAQLDKSGLPSDRFFAERPEGSVSTLKIQRTQQEDSAVYLCASSARGSGNTIYFGEGSWLTVV.

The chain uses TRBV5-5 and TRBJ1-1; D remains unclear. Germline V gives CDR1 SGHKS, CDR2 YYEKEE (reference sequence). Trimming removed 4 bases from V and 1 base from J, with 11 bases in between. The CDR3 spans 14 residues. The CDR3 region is CASSRAAQNTEAFF. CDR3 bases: TGTGCCAGCAGCCGGGCGGCCCAGAACACTGAAGCTTTCTTT.

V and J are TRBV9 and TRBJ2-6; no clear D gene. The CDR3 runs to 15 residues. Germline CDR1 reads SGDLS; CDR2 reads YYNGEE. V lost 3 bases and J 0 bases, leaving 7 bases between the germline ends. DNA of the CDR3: TGTGCCAGCAGCGCCCTTACCTCTGGGGCCAACGTCCTGACTTTC. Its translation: CASSALTSGANVLTF.

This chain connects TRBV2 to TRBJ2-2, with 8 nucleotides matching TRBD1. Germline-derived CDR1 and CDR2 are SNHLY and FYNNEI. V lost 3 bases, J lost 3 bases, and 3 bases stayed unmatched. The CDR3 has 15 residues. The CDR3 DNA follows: TGTGCCAGCAGTGAGAGGACAGGGTACACCGGGGAGCTGTTTTTT. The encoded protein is CASSERTGYTGELFF.

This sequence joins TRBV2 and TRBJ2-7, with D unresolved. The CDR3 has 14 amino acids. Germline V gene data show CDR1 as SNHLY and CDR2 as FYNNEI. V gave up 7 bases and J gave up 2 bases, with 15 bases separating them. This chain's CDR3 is CASTVTMNAYEQYF. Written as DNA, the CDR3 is TGTGCCAGCACCGTAACCATGAATGCCTACGAGCAGTACTTC.

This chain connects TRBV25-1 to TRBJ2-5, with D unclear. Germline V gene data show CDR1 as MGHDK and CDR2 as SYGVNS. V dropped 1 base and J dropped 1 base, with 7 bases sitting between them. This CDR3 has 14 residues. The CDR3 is CASSESLPQETQYF. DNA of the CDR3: TGTGCCAGCAGTGAATCCCTACCCCAAGAGACCCAGTACTTC. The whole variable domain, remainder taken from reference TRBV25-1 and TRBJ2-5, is EADIYQTPRYLVIGTGKKITLECSQTMGHDKMYWYQQDPGMELHLIHYSYGVNSTEKGDLSSESTVSRIRTEHFPLTLESARPSHTSQYLCASSESLPQETQYFGPGTRLLVL.

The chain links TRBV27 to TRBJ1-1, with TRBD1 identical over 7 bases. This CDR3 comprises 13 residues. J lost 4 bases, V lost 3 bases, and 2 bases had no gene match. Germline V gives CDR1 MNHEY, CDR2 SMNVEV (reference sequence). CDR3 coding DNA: TGTGCCAGCAGTTTCCGGGACAGCACTGAAGCTTTCTTT. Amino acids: CASSFRDSTEAFF.

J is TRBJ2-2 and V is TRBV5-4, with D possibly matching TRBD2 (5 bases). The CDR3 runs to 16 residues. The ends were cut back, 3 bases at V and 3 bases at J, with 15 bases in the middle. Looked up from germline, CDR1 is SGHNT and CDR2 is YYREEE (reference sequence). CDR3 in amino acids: CASSSTTGSDTGELFF. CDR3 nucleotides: TGTGCCAGCAGCTCGACTACCGGGTCGGACACCGGGGAGCTGTTTTTT.

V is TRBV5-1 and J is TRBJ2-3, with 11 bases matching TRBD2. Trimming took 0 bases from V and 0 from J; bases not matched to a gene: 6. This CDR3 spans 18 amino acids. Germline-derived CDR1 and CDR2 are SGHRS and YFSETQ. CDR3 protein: CASSLAGTSGPSTDTQYF. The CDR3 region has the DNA TGCGCCAGCAGCTTGGCCGGGACTAGCGGACCTAGCACAGATACGCAGTATTTT.

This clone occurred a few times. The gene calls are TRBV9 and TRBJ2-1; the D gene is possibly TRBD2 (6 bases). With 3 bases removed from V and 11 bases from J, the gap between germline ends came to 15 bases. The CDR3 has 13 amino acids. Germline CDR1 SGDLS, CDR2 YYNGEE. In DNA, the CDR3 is TGTGCCAGCAGCGCGGAACGGGGGTTTAAGCAGTTCTTC. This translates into CASSAERGFKQFF. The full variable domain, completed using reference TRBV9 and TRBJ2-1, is DSGVTQTPKHLITATGQRVTLRCSPRSGDLSVYWYQQSLDQGLQFLIQYYNGEERAKGNILERFSAQQFPDLHSELNLSSLELGDSALYFCASSAERGFKQFFGPGTRLTVL.

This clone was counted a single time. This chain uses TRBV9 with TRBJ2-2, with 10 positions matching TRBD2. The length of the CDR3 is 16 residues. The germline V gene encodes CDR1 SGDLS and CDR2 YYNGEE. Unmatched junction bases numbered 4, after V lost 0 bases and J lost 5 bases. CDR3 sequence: CASSVVSGGATGELFF. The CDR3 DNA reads TGTGCCAGCAGCGTAGTCAGCGGGGGGGCAACCGGGGAGCTGTTTTTT.

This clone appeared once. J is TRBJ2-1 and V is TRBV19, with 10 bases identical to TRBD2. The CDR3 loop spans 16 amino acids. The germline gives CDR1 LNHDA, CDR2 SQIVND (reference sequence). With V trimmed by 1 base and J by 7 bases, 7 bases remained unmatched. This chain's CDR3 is CASSIVGAGGANEQFF. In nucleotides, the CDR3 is TGTGCCAGTAGTATAGTAGGAGCGGGAGGGGCGAATGAGCAGTTCTTC.

The CDR3 loop reads CASSEAPGLAGYEQYF. In DNA form, the CDR3 reads TGTGCCAGCAGTGAAGCGCCGGGACTAGCGGGGTACGAGCAGTACTTC. V and J are TRBV6-1 and TRBJ2-7; 13 nucleotides match TRBD2. The ends lost 0 bases at V and 4 bases at J; junction bases unmatched: 3. The CDR3 is made up of 16 amino acids. Per germline, CDR1 MNHNS and CDR2 SASEGT.

The CDR3 loop reads CASSPGLGPQETQYF. The CDR3 coding sequence is TGTGCCAGCAGTCCTGGTCTAGGTCCCCAAGAGACCCAGTACTTC. This chain joins TRBV27 and TRBJ2-5; D call uncertain. CDR3 length equals 15 residues. Germline V lookup: CDR1 MNHEY, CDR2 SMNVEV (reference sequence). Trimming took off 5 bases at V and 1 base at J, with 14 bases between the two ends.

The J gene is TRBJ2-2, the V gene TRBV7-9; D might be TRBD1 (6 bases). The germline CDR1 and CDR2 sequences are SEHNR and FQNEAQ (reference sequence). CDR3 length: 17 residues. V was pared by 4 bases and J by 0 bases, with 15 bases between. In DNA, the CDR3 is TGTGCCAGCAGCTCACCACCGGGACACCCGAACACCGGGGAGCTGTTTTTT. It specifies CASSSPPGHPNTGELFF.

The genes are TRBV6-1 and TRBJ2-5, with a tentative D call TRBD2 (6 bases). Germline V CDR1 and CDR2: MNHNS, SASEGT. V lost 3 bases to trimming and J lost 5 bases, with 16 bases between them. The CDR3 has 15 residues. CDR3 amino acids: CASSESLGEEETQYF. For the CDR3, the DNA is TGTGCCAGCAGTGAGAGCCTCGGGGAGGAGGAGACCCAGTACTTC.

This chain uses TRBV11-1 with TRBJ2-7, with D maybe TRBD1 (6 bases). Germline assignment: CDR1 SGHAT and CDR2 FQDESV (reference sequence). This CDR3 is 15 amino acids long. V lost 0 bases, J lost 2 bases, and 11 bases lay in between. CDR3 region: CASSLADRGPYEQYF. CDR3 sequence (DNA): TGTGCCAGCAGCTTAGCGGACAGAGGCCCCTACGAGCAGTACTTC.

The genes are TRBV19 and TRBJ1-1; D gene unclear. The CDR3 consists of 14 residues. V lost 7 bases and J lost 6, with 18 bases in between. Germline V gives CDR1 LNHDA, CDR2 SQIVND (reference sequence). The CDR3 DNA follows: TGTGCCAGTAATTCTCTTGAGGTCTCCGCTGAAGCTTTCTTT. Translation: CASNSLEVSAEAFF.

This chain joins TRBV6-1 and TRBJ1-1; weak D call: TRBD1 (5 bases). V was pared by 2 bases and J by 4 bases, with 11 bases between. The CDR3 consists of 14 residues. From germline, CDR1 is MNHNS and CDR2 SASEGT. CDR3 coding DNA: TGTGCCAGCAGTGAATCGGGCGGGGGCACTGAAGCTTTCTTT. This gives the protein CASSESGGGTEAFF.

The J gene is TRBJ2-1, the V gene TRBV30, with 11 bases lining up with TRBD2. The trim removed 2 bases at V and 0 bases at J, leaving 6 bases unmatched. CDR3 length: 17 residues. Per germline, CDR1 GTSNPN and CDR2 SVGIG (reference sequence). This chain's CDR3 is CAWSHLAGGYSYNEQFF. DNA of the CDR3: TGTGCCTGGAGTCATCTAGCGGGAGGATACTCCTACAATGAGCAGTTCTTC.

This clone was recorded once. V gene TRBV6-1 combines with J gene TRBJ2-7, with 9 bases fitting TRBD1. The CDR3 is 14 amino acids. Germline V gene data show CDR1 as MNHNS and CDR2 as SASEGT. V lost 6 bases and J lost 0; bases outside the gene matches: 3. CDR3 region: CASRETGGSYEQYF. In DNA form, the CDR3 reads TGTGCCAGCAGGGAGACAGGGGGCTCCTACGAGCAGTACTTC.

The CDR3 region is CASSGQVRNEAFF. The CDR3 bases are TGTGCCAGCAGTGGTCAGGTGCGAAATGAAGCTTTCTTT. The genes are TRBV6-1 and TRBJ1-1; unclear D gene. The V gene lost 4 bases and the J gene lost 7 bases, with 13 bases spanning the gap. Per the germline V gene, CDR1 is MNHNS and CDR2 is SASEGT. This CDR3 contains 13 residues.

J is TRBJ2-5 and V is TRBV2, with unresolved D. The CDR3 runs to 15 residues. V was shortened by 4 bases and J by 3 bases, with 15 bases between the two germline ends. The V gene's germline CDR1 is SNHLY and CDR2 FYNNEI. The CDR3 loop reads CASSGWTAIEETQYF. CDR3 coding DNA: TGTGCCAGCAGTGGGTGGACCGCGATAGAAGAGACCCAGTACTTC.

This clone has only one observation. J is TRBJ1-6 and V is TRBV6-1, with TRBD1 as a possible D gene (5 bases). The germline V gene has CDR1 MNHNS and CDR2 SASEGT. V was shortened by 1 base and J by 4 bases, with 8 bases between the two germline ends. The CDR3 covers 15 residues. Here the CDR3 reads CASSEVGGYNSPLHF. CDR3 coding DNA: TGTGCCAGCAGTGAAGTCGGGGGTTATAATTCACCCCTCCACTTT.

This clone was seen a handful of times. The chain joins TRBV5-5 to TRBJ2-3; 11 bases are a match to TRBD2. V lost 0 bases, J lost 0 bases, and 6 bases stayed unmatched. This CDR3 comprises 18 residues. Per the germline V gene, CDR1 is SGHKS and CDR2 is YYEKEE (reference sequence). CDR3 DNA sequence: TGTGCCAGCAGCTTGGATCTAGCGGGAGGTTCTAGCACAGATACGCAGTATTTT. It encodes CASSLDLAGGSSTDTQYF.

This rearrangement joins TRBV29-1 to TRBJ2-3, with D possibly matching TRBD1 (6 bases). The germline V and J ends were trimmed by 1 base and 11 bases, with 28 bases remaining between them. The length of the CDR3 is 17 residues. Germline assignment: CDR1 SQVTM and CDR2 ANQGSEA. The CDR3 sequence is CSVEGTTGSAQSRGQYF. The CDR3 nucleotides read TGCAGCGTTGAAGGAACGACAGGAAGCGCTCAATCGAGGGGGCAGTATTTT.

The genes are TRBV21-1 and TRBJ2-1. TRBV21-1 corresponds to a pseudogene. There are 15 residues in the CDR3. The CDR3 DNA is TGTGCCAGCAGCAAACAAAGACCCCATTGGGGTGAGCAGTTCTTC. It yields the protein CASSKQRPHWGEQFF.

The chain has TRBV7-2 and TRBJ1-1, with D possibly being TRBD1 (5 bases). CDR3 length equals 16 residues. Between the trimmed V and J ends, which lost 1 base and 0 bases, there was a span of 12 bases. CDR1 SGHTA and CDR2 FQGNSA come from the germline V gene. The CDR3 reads CASSLGGQGMNTEAFF. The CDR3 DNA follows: TGTGCCAGCAGCTTAGGAGGGCAGGGAATGAACACTGAAGCTTTCTTT.